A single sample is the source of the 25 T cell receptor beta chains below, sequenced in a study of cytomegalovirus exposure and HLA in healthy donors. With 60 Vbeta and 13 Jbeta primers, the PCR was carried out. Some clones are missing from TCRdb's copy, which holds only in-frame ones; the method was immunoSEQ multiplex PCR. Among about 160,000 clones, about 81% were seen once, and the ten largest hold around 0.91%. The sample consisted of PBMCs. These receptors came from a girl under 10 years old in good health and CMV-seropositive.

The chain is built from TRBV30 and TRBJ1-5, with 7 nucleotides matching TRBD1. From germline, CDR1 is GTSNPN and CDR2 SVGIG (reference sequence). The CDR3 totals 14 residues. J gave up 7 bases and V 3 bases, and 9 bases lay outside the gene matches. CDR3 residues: CAWRTTGVGQPQHF. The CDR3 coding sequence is TGTGCCTGGAGGACAACAGGGGTTGGGCAGCCCCAGCATTTT.

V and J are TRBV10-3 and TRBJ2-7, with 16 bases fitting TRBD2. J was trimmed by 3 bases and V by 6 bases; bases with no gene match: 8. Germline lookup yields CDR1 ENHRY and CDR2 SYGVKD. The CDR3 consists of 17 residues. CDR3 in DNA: TGTGCCATCAGCTCCCCGGGACTAGCGGGGGGGGACTACGAGCAGTACTTC. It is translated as CAISSPGLAGGDYEQYF.

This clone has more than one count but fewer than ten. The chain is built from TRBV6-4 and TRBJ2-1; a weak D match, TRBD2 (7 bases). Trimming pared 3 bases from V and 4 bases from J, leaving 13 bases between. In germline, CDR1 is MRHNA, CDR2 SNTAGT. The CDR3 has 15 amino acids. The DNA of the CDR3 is TGTGCCAGCAGTGAAGGGGGAGGGGAGTACAATGAGCAGTTCTTC. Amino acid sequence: CASSEGGGEYNEQFF.

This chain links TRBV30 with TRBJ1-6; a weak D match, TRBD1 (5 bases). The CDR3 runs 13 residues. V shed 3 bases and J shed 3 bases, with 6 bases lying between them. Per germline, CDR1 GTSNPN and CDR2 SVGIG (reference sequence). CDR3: CAWRDSYNSPLHF. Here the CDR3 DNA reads TGTGCCTGGAGAGACAGCTATAATTCACCCCTCCACTTT. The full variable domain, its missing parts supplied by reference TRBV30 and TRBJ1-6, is SQTIHQWPATLVQPVGSPLSLECTVEGTSNPNLYWYRQAAGRGLQLLFYSVGIGQISSEVPQNLSASRPQDRQFILSSKKLLLSDSGFYLCAWRDSYNSPLHFGNGTRLTVT.

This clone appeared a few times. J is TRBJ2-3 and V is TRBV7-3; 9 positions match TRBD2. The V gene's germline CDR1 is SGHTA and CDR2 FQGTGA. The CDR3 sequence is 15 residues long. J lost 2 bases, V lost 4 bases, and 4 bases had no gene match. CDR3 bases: TGTGCCAGCAGCTCGGGACTAGCACTCACAGATACGCAGTATTTT. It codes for CASSSGLALTDTQYF.

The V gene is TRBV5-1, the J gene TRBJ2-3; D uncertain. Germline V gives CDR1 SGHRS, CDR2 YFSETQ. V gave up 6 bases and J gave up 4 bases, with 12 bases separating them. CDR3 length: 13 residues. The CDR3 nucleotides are TGCGCCAGCACGGCTAGAAACGCAGATACGCAGTATTTT. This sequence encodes CASTARNADTQYF.

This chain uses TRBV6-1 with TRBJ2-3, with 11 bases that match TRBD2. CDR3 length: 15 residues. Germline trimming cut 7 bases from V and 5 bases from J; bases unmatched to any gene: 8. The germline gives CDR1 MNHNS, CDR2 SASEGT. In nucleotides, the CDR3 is TGTGCCAGCAAAGAGGTAGCGGGAGGGGTAGATACGCAGTATTTT. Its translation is CASKEVAGGVDTQYF.

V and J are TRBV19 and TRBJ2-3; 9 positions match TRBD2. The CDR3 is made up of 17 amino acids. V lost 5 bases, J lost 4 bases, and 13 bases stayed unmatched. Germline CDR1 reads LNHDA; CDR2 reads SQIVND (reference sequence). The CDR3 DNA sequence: TGTGCCAGTAGTCCCTCTGCGCTAGCGGGAAAGGCAGATACGCAGTATTTT. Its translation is CASSPSALAGKADTQYF.

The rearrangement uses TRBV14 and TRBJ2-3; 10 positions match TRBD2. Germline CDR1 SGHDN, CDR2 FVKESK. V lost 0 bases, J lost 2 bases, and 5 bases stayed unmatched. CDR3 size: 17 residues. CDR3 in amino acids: CASSQDRTSGITDTQYF. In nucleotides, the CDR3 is TGTGCCAGCAGCCAAGATCGGACTAGCGGTATCACAGATACGCAGTATTTT.

The CDR3 spells CAVRGSVGETQYF. CDR3 in DNA: TGTGCCGTAAGGGGGTCCGTTGGCGAGACCCAGTACTTC. V gene TRBV15 combines with J gene TRBJ2-5, with D tentatively TRBD1 (6 bases). The CDR3 has 13 amino acids. Germline CDR1 and CDR2: LNHNV and YYDKDF (reference sequence). V gave up 11 bases and J gave up 5 bases, with 18 bases separating them.

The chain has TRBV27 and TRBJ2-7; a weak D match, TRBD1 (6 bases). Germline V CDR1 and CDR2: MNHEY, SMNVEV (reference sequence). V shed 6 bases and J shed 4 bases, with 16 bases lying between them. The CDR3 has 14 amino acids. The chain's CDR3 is CASSLQGQIYEQYF. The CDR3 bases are TGTGCCAGCAGCTTACAGGGCCAGATATACGAGCAGTACTTC.

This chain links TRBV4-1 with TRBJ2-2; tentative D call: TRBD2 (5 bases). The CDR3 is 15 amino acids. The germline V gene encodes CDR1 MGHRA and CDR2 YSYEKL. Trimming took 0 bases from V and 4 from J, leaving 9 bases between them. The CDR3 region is CASSQEGLATGELFF. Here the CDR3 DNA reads TGCGCCAGCAGCCAAGAAGGACTGGCCACCGGGGAGCTGTTTTTT.

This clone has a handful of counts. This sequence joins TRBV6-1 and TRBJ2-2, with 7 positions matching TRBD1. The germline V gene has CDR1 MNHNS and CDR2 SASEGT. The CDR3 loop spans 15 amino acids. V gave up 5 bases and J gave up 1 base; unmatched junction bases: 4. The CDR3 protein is CASSRTGQNTGELFF. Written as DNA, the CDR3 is TGTGCCAGCAGTCGGACAGGACAGAACACCGGGGAGCTGTTTTTT.

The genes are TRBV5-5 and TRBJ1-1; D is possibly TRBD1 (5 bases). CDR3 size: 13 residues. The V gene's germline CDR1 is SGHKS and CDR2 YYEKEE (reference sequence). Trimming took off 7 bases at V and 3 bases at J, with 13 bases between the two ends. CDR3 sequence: CASFDSSYTEAFF. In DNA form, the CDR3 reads TGTGCCAGCTTCGACAGTTCGTACACTGAAGCTTTCTTT.

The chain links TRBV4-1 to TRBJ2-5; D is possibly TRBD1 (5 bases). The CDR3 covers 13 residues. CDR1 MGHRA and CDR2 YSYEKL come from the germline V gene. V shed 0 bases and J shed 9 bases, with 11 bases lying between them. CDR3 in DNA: TGCGCCAGCAGCCAAGACTCAGGGCGTCCCCAGTACTTC. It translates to CASSQDSGRPQYF.

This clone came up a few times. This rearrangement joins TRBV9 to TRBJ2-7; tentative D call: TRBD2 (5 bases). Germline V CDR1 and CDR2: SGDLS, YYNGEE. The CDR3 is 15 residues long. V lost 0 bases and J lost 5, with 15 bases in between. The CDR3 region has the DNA TGTGCCAGCAGCGTAGCTGGGGTCCTCGGGGACGAGCAGTACTTC. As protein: CASSVAGVLGDEQYF.

CDR3 loop: CASYGSYEQYF. Here the CDR3 DNA reads TGTGCCAGCTACGGCTCCTACGAGCAGTACTTC. The rearrangement links TRBV28 to TRBJ2-7; D not resolved. Germline V gene sequence: CDR1 MDHEN, CDR2 SYDVKM. This CDR3 contains 11 residues. The ends were cut back, 8 bases at V and 0 bases at J, with 5 bases in the middle. The variable domain in full, with the rest retrieved from reference TRBV28 and TRBJ2-7, is DVKVTQSSRYLVKRTGEKVFLECVQDMDHENMFWYRQDPGLGLRLIYFSYDVKMKEKGDIPEGYSVSREKKERFSLILESASTNQTSMYLCASYGSYEQYFGPGTRLTVT.

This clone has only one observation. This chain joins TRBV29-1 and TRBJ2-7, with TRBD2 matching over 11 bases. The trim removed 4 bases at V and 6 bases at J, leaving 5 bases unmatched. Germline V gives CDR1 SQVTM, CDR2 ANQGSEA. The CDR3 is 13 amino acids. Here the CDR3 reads CSVVPGLAAEQYF. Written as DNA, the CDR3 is TGCAGCGTTGTACCGGGACTAGCGGCCGAGCAGTACTTC.

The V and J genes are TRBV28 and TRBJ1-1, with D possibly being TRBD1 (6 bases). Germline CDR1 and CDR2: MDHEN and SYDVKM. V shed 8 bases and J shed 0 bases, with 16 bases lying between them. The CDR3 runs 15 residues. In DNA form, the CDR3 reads TGTGCCAGCGGTCGACAGGCGATAATGAACACTGAAGCTTTCTTT. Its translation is CASGRQAIMNTEAFF. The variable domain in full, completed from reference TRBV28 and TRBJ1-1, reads DVKVTQSSRYLVKRTGEKVFLECVQDMDHENMFWYRQDPGLGLRLIYFSYDVKMKEKGDIPEGYSVSREKKERFSLILESASTNQTSMYLCASGRQAIMNTEAFFGQGTRLTVV.

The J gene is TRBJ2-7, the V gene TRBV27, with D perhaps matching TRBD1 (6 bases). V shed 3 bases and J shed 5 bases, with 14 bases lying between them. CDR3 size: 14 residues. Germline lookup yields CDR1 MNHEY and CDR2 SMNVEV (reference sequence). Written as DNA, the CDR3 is TGTGCCAGCAGTTTTCAGAACAGGGAGCACGAGCAGTACTTC. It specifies CASSFQNREHEQYF.

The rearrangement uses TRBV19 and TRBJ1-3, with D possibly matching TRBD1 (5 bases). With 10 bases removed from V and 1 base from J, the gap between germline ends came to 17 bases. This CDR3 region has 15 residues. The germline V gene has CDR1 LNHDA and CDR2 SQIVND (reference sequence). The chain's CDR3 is CATAKGPESGNTIYF. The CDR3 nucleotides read TGTGCCACTGCGAAGGGGCCGGAGTCTGGAAACACCATATATTTT.

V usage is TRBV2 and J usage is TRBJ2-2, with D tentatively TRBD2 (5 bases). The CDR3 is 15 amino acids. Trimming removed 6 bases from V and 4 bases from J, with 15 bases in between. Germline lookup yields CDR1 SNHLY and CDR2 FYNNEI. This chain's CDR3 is CASRKDYSGTGELFF. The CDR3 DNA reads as TGTGCCAGCAGAAAAGACTACAGTGGCACCGGGGAGCTGTTTTTT.

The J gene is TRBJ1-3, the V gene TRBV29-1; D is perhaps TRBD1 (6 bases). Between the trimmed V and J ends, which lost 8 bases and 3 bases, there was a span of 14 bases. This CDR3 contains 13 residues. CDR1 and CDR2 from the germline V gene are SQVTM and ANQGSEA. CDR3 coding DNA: TGCAGCACCCAGGGGAACCTTGGAAACACCATATATTTT. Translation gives CSTQGNLGNTIYF.

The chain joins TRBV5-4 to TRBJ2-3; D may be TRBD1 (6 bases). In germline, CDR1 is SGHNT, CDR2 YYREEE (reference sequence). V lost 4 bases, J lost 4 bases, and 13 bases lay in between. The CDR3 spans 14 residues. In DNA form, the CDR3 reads TGTGCCAGCAGCCCTGACAGGCTTGCAGATACGCAGTATTTT. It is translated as CASSPDRLADTQYF.

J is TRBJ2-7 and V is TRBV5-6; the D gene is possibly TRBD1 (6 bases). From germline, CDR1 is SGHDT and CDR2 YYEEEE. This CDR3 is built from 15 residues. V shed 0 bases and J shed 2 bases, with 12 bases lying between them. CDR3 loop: CASSLAQGWTYEQYF. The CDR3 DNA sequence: TGTGCCAGCAGCTTGGCGCAGGGGTGGACCTACGAGCAGTACTTC.